This T cell receptor (beta chain) is drawn from a study of early T cells in non-severe SARS-CoV-2 infection. Overall study findings and caveats: Clonotype matching in VDJdb favored anti-spike CD8 responses and did not capture private and CD4 specificities.

TCRdb reprocessed the 5' RACE reads with MiXCR, giving one entry per CDR3 protein. The table lists around 28,000 distinct CDR3 sequences, roughly 5% of them singletons. This clonotype occurred a few times. What it recognizes is unknown. The CDR3 loop spans 13 amino acids. The V and J ends lost 2 bases and 4 bases respectively, with 11 bases between them. Germline V gene data show CDR1 as GTSNPN and CDR2 as SVGIG (reference sequence). The sequencing input was whole blood. This TCR derives from an adult who was a healthcare worker with PCR-confirmed SARS-CoV-2 infection or an uninfected control (not recorded which). The chain combines TRBV30 with TRBJ2-5; D unclear. CDR3 DNA sequence: TGTGCCTGGAGTCCAACCCACGGAGAGACCCAGTACTTC. It encodes CAWSPTHGETQYF.